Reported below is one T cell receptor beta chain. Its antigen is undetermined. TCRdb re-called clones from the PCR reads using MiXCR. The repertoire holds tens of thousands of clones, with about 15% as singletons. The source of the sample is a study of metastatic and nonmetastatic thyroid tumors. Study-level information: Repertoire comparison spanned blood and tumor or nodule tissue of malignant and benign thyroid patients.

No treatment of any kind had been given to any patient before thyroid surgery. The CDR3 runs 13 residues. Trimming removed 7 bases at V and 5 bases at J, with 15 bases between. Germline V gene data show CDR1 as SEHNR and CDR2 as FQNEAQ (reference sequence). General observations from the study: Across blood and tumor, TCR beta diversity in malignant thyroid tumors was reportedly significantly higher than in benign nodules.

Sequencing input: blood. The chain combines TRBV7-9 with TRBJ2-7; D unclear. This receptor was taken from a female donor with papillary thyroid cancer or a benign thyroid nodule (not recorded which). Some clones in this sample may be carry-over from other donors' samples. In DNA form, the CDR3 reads TGTGCCAGCATTATGGGCCCCAGCGACGAGCAGTACTTC. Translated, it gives CASIMGPSDEQYF.